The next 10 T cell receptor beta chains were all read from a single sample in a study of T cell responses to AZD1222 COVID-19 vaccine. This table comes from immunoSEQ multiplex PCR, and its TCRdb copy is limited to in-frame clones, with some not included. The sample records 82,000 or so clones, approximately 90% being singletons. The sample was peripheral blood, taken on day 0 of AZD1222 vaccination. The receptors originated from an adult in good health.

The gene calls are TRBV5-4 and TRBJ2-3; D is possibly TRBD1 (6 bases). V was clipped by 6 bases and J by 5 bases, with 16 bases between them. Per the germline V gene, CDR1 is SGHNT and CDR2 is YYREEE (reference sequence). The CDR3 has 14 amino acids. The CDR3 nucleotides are TGTGCCAGCACCCACGAATGGGGGCAAGATACGCAGTATTTT. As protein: CASTHEWGQDTQYF. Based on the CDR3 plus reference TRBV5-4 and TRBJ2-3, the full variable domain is ETGVTQSPTHLIKTRGQQVTLRCSSQSGHNTVSWYQQALGQGPQFIFQYYREEENGRGNFPPRFSGLQFPNYSSELNVNALELDDSALYLCASTHEWGQDTQYFGPGTRLTVL.

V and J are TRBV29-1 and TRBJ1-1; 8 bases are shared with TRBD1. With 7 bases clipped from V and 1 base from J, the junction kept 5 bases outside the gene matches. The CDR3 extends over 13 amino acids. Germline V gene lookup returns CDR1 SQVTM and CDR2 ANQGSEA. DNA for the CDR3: TGCAGCGGCAAAGGACAGGGGAACACTGAAGCTTTCTTT. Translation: CSGKGQGNTEAFF. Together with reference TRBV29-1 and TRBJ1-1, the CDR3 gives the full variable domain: SAVISQKPSRDICQRGTSLTIQCQVDSQVTMMFWYRQQPGQSLTLIATANQGSEATYESGFVIDKFPISRPNLTFSTLTVSNMSPEDSSIYLCSGKGQGNTEAFFGQGTRLTVV.

The CDR3 sequence is CASSPDLLKAFF. The CDR3 bases are TGTGCCAGCAGCCCTGACCTTTTGAAAGCTTTCTTT. The chain has TRBV9 and TRBJ1-1, with D hard to call. Germline V gene data show CDR1 as SGDLS and CDR2 as YYNGEE. V gave up 4 bases and J gave up 9 bases, with 13 bases separating them. The CDR3 extends over 12 amino acids.

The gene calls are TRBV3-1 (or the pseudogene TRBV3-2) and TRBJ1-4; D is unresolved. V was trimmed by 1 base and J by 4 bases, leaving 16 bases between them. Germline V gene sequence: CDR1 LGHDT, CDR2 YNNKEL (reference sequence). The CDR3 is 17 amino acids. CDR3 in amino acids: CASSQVATEAFNEKLFF. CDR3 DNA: TGTGCCAGCAGCCAAGTAGCAACAGAAGCTTTTAATGAAAAACTGTTTTTT.

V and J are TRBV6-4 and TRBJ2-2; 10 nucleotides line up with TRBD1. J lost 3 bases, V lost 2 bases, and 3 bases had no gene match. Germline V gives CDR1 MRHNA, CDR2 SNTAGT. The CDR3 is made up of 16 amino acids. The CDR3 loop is CASSDDRGLDTGELFF. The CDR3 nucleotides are TGTGCCAGCAGTGACGACAGGGGGCTAGACACCGGGGAGCTGTTTTTT.

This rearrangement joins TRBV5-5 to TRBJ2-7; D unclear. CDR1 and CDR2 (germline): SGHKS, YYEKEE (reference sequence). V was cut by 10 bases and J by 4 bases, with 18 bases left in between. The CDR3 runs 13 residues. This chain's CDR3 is CAVPNGSVYEQYF. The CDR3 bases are TGTGCCGTCCCGAACGGATCTGTTTACGAGCAGTACTTC.

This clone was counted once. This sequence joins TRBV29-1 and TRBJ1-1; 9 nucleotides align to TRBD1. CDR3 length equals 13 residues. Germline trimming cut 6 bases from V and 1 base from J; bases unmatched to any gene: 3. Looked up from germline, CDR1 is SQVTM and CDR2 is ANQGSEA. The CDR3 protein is CSVKQGANTEAFF. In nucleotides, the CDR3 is TGCAGCGTCAAACAGGGGGCGAACACTGAAGCTTTCTTT.

The chain's CDR3 is CASSGGRGPNYGYTF. The DNA for the CDR3 is TGCGCCAGCAGTGGGGGAAGGGGGCCCAACTATGGCTACACCTTC. The rearrangement links TRBV10-2 to TRBJ1-2; 7 bases are shared with TRBD1. Germline values: CDR1 WSHSY, CDR2 SAAADI. This CDR3 spans 15 amino acids. The ends lost 4 bases at V and 2 bases at J; junction bases unmatched: 7.

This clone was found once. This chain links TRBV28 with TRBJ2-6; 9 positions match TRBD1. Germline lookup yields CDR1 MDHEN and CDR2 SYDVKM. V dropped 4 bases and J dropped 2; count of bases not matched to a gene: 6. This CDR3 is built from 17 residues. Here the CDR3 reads CASSSPGQGPGANVLTF. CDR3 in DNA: TGTGCCAGCAGTTCACCGGGACAGGGACCTGGGGCCAACGTCCTGACTTTC.

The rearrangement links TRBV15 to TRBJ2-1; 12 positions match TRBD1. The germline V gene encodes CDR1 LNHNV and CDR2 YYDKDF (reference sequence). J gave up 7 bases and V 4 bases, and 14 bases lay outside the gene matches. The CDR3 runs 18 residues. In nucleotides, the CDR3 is TGTGCCACCAGCAAAGCTCGGCCGGGACAGGGGGCGAGGAATGAGCAGTTCTTC. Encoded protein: CATSKARPGQGARNEQFF.